This entry is about one T cell receptor beta chain. This CDR3 comprises 15 residues. CDR1 MNHNY and CDR2 SVGAGI come from the germline V gene (reference sequence). V was cut by 3 bases and J by 2 bases, with 13 bases left in between. This sample is drawn from a study of T cell changes during pregnancy in multiple sclerosis. The table came from immunoSEQ multiplex PCR; TCRdb's copy has only in-frame clones and leaves some out. The data contain around 35,000 clones, almost 90% of them singletons. The sequence derives from a female donor with multiple sclerosis, enrolled in a pregnancy study. Source: CD8+ T cells from peripheral blood mononuclear cells, taken after pregnancy. The chain employs TRBV6-6 and TRBJ1-1; TRBD1 might be the D (5 bases). The CDR3 DNA follows: TGTGCCAGCAGTTATGTCACAGGAATAAACACTGAAGCTTTCTTT. Translating gives CASSYVTGINTEAFF.